This paragraph covers one T cell receptor beta chain sequence. Its target is not known. Other DNA sequences from this sample encode an identical CDR3 as well. Only in-frame clones appear in the TCRdb table, and some are missing; sequencing was by immunoSEQ multiplex PCR. This table holds roughly 110,000 clones, about 58% found once. The source of the sample is a study of cytotoxic CD8 clonotypes in ibrutinib-treated CLL. Study-wide findings and caveats: Circulating CD8+ T-cell counts were tracked by baseline clonality, which exceeded that of age-matched healthy donors. Treatment left the uncommon public clonotypes either contracted or stable in frequency. Collection times varied between progressing and sustained-remission patients.

The CDR3 totals 14 residues. Germline V gene data show CDR1 as SGHRS and CDR2 as YFSETQ. The V gene lost 0 bases and the J gene lost 0 bases, with 7 bases spanning the gap. The rearrangement links TRBV5-1 to TRBJ2-7; D call uncertain. This specimen was PBMCs, taken after 24 months of ibrutinib treatment. The sequence was collected from a human donor with chronic lymphocytic leukemia. This CDR3 reads CASSLGQISYEQYF. CDR3 DNA: TGCGCCAGCAGCTTGGGGCAGATCTCCTACGAGCAGTACTTC.